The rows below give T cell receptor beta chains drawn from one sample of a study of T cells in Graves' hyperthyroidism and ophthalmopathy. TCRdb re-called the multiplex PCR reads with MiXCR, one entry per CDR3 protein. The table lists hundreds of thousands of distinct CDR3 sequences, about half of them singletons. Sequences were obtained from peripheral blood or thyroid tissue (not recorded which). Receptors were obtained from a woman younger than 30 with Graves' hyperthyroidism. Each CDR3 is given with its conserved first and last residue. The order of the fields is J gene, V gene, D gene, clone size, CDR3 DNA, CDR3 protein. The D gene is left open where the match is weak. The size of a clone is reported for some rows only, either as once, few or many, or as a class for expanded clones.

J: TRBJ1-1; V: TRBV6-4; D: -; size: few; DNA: TGTGCCAGCAGTGTGACACCGAACACTGAAGCTTTCTTT; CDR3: CASSVTPNTEAFF
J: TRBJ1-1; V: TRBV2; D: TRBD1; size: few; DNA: TGTGCCAGCAGCTCCCAAGGGGGCGGGAACACTGAAGCTTTCTTT; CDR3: CASSSQGGGNTEAFF
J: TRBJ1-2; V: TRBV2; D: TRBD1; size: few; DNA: TGTGCCAGCAGCCCCCCCCGGACAGGGAACGGTGGCTACACCTTC; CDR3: CASSPPRTGNGGYTF
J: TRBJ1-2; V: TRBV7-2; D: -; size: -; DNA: TGTGCCAGCAGCTTGTGGGGAGTGGATGGCTACACCTTC; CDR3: CASSLWGVDGYTF
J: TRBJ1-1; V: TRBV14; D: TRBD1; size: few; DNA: TGTGCCAGCAGCCAGGCGGGGGCAGGGGGCGAGACTGAAGCTTTCTTT; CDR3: CASSQAGAGGETEAFF
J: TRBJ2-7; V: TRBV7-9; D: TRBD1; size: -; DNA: TGTGCCAGCAGCCATTGGGACAGGCCCGAAAACGAGCAGTACTTC; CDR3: CASSHWDRPENEQYF
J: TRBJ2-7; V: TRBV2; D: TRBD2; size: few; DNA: TGTGCCAGCAGAGAGAGCGGGGGCGGGTACGAGCAGTACTTC; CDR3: CASRESGGGYEQYF
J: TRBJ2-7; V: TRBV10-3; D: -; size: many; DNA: TGTGCCATCATGGGGAATAGCTACGAGCAGTACTTC; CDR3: CAIMGNSYEQYF
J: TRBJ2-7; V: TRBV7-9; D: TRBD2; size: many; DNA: TGTGCCAGCAGCAAGGCGAGTAGTAGCGGGAGTTCCTACGAGCAGTACTTC; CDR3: CASSKASSSGSSYEQYF
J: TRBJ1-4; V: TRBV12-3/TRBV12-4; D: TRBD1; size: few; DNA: TGTGCCAGCACCGGGACAGCTGAAAAACTGTTTTTT; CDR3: CASTGTAEKLFF